A single sample is the source of the 11 T cell receptor beta chains below, sequenced in a study of lymphopenia after photon versus proton radiotherapy. Generated by immunoSEQ multiplex PCR, the TCRdb table keeps only in-frame clones and is missing some. The sample gives tens of thousands of clones, just over 90% of which show up once; approximately 2.6% is in the top ten. Sequencing was performed on peripheral blood, taken from a patient treated with photon-based radiotherapy. The receptor set was obtained from a woman in her 70s with pancreatic cancer.

CDR3 region: CASSLAQGRGYQETQYF. As DNA, the CDR3 is TGTGCCAGCAGCTTAGCGCAGGGACGGGGATACCAAGAGACCCAGTACTTC. The gene calls are TRBV7-9 and TRBJ2-5; the D gene could be TRBD1 or TRBD2 (5 bases each). CDR1 and CDR2 from the germline V gene are SEHNR and FQNEAQ (reference sequence). Deletions cut 0 bases from V and 0 bases from J, with 14 bases between. This CDR3 is 17 amino acids long.

The gene calls are TRBV5-4 and TRBJ1-1; 12 bases agree with TRBD1. The CDR3 spans 16 residues. Germline V lookup: CDR1 SGHNT, CDR2 YYREEE (reference sequence). V lost 4 bases, J lost 4 bases, and 8 bases stayed unmatched. CDR3 nucleotide sequence: TGTGCCAGCAGCCCGGGACAGGGGGCGCGGGGCACTGAAGCTTTCTTT. Translation: CASSPGQGARGTEAFF.

This clone was picked up a small number of times. V gene TRBV6-4 combines with J gene TRBJ1-2; 7 nucleotides align to TRBD1. The germline gives CDR1 MRHNA, CDR2 SNTAGT. The CDR3 is 13 residues long. Trimming removed 0 bases from V and 8 bases from J; junction bases left unmatched: 3. Here the CDR3 reads CASSDSRGGGYTF. As DNA, the CDR3 is TGTGCCAGCAGTGACTCCAGGGGGGGAGGCTACACCTTC.

This chain joins TRBV30 and TRBJ1-3; TRBD1 aligns across 8 bases. Germline lookup yields CDR1 GTSNPN and CDR2 SVGIG (reference sequence). Trimming removed 2 bases from V and 3 bases from J; junction bases left unmatched: 3. The CDR3 consists of 14 residues. The CDR3 DNA is TGTGCCTGGAGTTCCGGGACAGGTGGAAACACCATATATTTT. Amino acids: CAWSSGTGGNTIYF.

The chain uses TRBV28 and TRBJ1-1; 11 nucleotides line up with TRBD1. Germline V lookup: CDR1 MDHEN, CDR2 SYDVKM. The CDR3 covers 16 residues. Germline trimming cut 6 bases from V and 1 base from J; bases unmatched to any gene: 7. The CDR3 region is CASSRGTGGRNTEAFF. In DNA, the CDR3 is TGTGCCAGCAGCCGCGGGACAGGGGGTAGGAACACTGAAGCTTTCTTT.

The chain links TRBV7-8 to TRBJ2-2, with 7 bases identical to TRBD1. This CDR3 spans 17 amino acids. Germline assignment: CDR1 SGHVS and CDR2 FQNEAQ. With V trimmed by 2 bases and J by 0 bases, 6 bases remained unmatched. The CDR3 region is CASSLRVGTANTGELFF. The DNA of the CDR3 is TGTGCCAGCAGCTTAAGGGTCGGGACAGCGAACACCGGGGAGCTGTTTTTT. The entire variable domain, with the rest obtained from reference TRBV7-8 and TRBJ2-2, is as follows: GAGVSQSPRYKVAKRGQDVALRCDPISGHVSLFWYQQALGQGPEFLTYFQNEAQLDKSGLPSDRFFAERPEGSVSTLKIQRTQQEDSAVYLCASSLRVGTANTGELFFGEGSRLTVL.

V and J are TRBV9 and TRBJ2-1; D uncertain. V lost 0 bases and J 4 bases, leaving 8 bases between the germline ends. There are 14 residues in the CDR3. Germline loops: CDR1 SGDLS, CDR2 YYNGEE. The CDR3 nucleotides read TGTGCCAGCAGCGTAGAGGCAGCTTACAATGAGCAGTTCTTC. This encodes CASSVEAAYNEQFF.

The sample holds one count of this clone. J is TRBJ2-3 and V is TRBV5-1; the D is unclear. Trimming took off 0 bases at V and 2 bases at J, with 10 bases between the two ends. The CDR3 runs 15 residues. CDR1 is SGHRS and CDR2 is YFSETQ in the germline V gene. CDR3 bases: TGCGCCAGCAGCTTGGATCCCTCTAACACAGATACGCAGTATTTT. This translates into CASSLDPSNTDTQYF.

The CDR3 region has the DNA TGTGCCAGCAGCGCCACCGATACGCAGTATTTT. As protein: CASSATDTQYF. This rearrangement joins TRBV9 to TRBJ2-3; D unclear. From germline, CDR1 is SGDLS and CDR2 YYNGEE. V was pared by 3 bases and J by 6 bases, with 5 bases between. The CDR3 spans 11 residues.

The V gene is TRBV4-3, the J gene TRBJ2-7, with a weak D call TRBD1 (5 bases). V lost 6 bases and J lost 0, with 15 bases in between. Germline V CDR1 and CDR2: LGHNA, YSLEER. The CDR3 is 15 amino acids. For the CDR3, the DNA is TGCGCCAGCAGTCTCGGACAATTCAGCTCCTACGAGCAGTACTTC. Amino acid sequence: CASSLGQFSSYEQYF.

The rearrangement uses TRBV19 and TRBJ2-2; a weak D match, TRBD2 (5 bases). The V gene lost 9 bases and the J gene lost 7 bases, with 15 bases spanning the gap. In germline, CDR1 is LNHDA, CDR2 SQIVND (reference sequence). This CDR3 spans 13 amino acids. The CDR3 reads CASSDSFDGELFF. The CDR3 region has the DNA TGTGCCAGCTCGGACTCCTTTGACGGGGAGCTGTTTTTT.